This section outlines one TCR beta chain sequence together with its context. Sequenced by immunoSEQ multiplex PCR; TCRdb stores in-frame clones only, minus some. Here the sample spans 95,000 to 150,000 clones, approximately 81% being singletons. These data belong to a study of blood T cell repertoires in COVID-19. As for the study in general: Samples came from the United States, Italy and Spain, spanning acute and convalescent COVID-19.

The sequencing input was peripheral blood. This sequence was found in a man between 60 and 75 years old with acute or convalescent COVID-19.

The CDR3 DNA sequence: TGTGCCTGGAGAGCCCCGGACAAGAACACCGGGGAGCTGTTTTTT. This gives the protein CAWRAPDKNTGELFF. The chain has TRBV30 and TRBJ2-2, with D possibly matching TRBD1 (5 bases). V lost 3 bases to trimming and J lost 1 base, with 12 bases between them. The germline CDR1 and CDR2 sequences are GTSNPN and SVGIG (reference sequence). There are 15 residues in the CDR3. The variable domain in full, with the rest retrieved from reference TRBV30 and TRBJ2-2, is SQTIHQWPATLVQPVGSPLSLECTVEGTSNPNLYWYRQAAGRGLQLLFYSVGIGQISSEVPQNLSASRPQDRQFILSSKKLLLSDSGFYLCAWRAPDKNTGELFFGEGSRLTVL.